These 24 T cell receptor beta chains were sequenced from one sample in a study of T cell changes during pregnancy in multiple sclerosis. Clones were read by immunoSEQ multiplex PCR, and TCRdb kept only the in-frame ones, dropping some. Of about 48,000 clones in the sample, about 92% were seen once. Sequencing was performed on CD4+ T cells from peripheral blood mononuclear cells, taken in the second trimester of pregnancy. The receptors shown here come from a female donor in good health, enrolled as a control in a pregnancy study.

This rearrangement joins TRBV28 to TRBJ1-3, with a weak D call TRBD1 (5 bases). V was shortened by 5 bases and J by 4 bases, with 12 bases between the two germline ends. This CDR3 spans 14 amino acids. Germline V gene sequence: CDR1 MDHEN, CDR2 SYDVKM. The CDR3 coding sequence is TGTGCCAGCAGTATAGGGGCGACGGGAAACACCATATATTTT. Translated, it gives CASSIGATGNTIYF.

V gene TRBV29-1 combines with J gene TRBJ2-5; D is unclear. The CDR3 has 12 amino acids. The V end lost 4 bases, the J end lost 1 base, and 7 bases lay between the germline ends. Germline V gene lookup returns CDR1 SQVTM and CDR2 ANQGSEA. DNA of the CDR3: TGCAGCGTTGGGTCTAGCCAAGAGACCCAGTACTTC. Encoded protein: CSVGSSQETQYF.

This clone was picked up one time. For the CDR3, the DNA is TGCGCCAGCAGCGTCCCGACAGACAATGAGCAGTTCTTC. Translated, it gives CASSVPTDNEQFF. The chain is built from TRBV5-1 and TRBJ2-1, with D maybe TRBD1 (5 bases). Germline CDR1 and CDR2: SGHRS and YFSETQ. The CDR3 extends over 13 amino acids. V lost 4 bases and J 5 bases, leaving 10 bases between the germline ends. Full variable domain (rest looked up from reference TRBV5-1 and TRBJ2-1): KAGVTQTPRYLIKTRGQQVTLSCSPISGHRSVSWYQQTPGQGLQFLFEYFSETQRNKGNFPGRFSGRQFSNSRSEMNVSTLELGDSALYLCASSVPTDNEQFFGPGTRLTVL.

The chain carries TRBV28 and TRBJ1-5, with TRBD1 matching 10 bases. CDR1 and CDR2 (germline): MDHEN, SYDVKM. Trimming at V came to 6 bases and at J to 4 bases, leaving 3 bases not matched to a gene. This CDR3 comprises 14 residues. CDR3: CASRRTGGNQPQHF. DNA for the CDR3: TGTGCCAGCAGACGGACAGGGGGGAATCAGCCCCAGCATTTT.

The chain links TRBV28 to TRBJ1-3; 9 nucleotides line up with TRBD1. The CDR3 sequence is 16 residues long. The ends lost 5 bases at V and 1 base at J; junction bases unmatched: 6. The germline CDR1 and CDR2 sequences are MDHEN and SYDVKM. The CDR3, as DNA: TGTGCCAGCAGTCCGGGGACAGGGCAATCTGGAAACACCATATATTTT. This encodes CASSPGTGQSGNTIYF.

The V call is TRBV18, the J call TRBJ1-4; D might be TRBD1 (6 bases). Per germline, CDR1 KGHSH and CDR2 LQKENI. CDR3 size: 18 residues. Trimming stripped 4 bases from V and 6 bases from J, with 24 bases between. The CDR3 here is CASSRTDSMPRGDEKLFF. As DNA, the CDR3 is TGTGCCAGCTCACGGACAGATTCGATGCCTCGCGGAGATGAAAAACTGTTTTTT.

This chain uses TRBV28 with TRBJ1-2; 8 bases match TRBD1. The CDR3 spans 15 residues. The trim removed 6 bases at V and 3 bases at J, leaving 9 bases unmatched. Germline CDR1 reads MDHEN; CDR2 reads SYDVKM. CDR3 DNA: TGTGCCAGCAGACCTCCGACAGGGGCTTACTATGGCTACACCTTC. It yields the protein CASRPPTGAYYGYTF.

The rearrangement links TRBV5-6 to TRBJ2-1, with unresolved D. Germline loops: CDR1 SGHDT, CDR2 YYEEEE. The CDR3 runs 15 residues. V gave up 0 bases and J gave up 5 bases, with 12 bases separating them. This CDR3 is CASSLDALLNNEQFF. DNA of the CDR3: TGTGCCAGCAGCTTGGACGCACTCCTCAACAATGAGCAGTTCTTC.

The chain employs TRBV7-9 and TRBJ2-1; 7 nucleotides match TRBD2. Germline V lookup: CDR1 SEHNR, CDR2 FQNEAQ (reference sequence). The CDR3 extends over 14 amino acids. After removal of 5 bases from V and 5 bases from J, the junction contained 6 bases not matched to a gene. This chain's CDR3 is CASSRTSRDNEQFF. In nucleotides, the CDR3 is TGTGCCAGCAGCCGGACTAGTCGAGACAATGAGCAGTTCTTC.

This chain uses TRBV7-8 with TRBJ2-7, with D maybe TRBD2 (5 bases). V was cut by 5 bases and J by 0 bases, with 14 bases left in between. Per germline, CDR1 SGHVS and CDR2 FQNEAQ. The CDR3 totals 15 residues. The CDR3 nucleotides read TGTGCCAGCAGCGATACGGGGTTCGGCTCCTACGAGCAGTACTTC. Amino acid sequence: CASSDTGFGSYEQYF.

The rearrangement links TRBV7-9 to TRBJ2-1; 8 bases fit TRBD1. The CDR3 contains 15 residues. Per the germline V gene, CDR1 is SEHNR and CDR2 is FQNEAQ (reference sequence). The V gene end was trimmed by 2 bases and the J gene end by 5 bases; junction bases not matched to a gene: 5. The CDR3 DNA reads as TGTGCCAGCAGCTTACAGGGGGCCGTGGACAATGAGCAGTTCTTC. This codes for CASSLQGAVDNEQFF.

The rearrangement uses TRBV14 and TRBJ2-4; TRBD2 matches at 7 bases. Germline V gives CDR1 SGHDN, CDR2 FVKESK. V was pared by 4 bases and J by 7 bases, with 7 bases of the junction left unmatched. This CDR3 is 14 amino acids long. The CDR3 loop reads CASSPLTGRNIQYF. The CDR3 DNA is TGTGCCAGCAGCCCCCTGACCGGGAGGAACATTCAGTACTTC. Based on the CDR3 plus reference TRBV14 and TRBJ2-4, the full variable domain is EAGVTQFPSHSVIEKGQTVTLRCDPISGHDNLYWYRRVMGKEIKFLLHFVKESKQDESGMPNNRFLAERTGGTYSTLKVQPAELEDSGVYFCASSPLTGRNIQYFGAGTRLSVL.

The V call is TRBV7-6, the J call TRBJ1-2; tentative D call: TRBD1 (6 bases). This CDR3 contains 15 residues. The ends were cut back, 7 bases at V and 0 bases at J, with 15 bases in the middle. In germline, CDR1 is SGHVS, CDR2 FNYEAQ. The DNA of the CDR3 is TGTGCCAGCACGATGGACAGCTTCTCTAACTATGGCTACACCTTC. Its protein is CASTMDSFSNYGYTF.

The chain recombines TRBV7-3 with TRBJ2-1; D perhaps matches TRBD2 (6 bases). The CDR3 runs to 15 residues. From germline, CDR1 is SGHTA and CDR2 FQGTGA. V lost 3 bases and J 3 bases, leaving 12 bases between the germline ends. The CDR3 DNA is TGTGCCAGCAGCTTGGGGACTTTTAACTACAATGAGCAGTTCTTC. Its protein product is CASSLGTFNYNEQFF. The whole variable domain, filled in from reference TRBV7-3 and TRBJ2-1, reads GAGVSQTPSNKVTEKGKYVELRCDPISGHTALYWYRQSLGQGPEFLIYFQGTGAADDSGLPNDRFFAVRPEGSVSTLKIQRTERGDSAVYLCASSLGTFNYNEQFFGPGTRLTVL.

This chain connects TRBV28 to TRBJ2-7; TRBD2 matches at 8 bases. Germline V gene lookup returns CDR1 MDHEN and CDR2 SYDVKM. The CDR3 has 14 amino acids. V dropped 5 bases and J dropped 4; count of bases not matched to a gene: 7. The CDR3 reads CASSRTGGLYEQYF. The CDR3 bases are TGTGCCAGCAGTCGAACGGGGGGGTTGTACGAGCAGTACTTC.

CDR3 bases: TGTGCCAGCAGCGGTCCCGGGACTAGCGGTGCGGGAGATACGCAGTATTTT. Translated, it gives CASSGPGTSGAGDTQYF. The chain recombines TRBV9 with TRBJ2-3; TRBD2 matches 11 bases. V shed 3 bases and J 5 bases; nucleotides not matched to a gene: 11. The germline gives CDR1 SGDLS, CDR2 YYNGEE. The CDR3 has 17 amino acids.

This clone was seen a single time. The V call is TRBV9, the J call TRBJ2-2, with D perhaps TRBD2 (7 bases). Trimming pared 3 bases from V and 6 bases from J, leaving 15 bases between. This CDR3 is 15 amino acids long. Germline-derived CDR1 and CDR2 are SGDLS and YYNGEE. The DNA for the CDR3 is TGTGCCAGCAGCGGGGGGGGGCTTGGCGCCGGGGAGCTGTTTTTT. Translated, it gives CASSGGGLGAGELFF.

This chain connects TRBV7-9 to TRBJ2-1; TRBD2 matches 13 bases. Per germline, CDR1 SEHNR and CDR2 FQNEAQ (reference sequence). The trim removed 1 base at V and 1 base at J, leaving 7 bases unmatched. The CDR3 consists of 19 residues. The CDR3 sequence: CASSLGRLAGGPSYNEQFF. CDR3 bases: TGTGCCAGCAGCTTAGGAAGACTAGCGGGGGGTCCTTCCTACAATGAGCAGTTCTTC.

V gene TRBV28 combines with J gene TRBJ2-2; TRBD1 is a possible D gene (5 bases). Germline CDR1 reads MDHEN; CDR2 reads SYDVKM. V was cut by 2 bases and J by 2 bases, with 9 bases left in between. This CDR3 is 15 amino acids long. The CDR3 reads CASSLRGLNTGELFF. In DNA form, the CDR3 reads TGTGCCAGCAGTTTAAGGGGTTTAAACACCGGGGAGCTGTTTTTT.

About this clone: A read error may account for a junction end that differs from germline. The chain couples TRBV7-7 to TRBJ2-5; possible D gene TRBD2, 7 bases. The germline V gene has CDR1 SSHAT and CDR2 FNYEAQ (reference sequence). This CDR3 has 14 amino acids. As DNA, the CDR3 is TGTGCTAGCAGTTCTAGCGGAGGAGGGGGGACCCAGTACTTC. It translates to CASSSSGGGGTQYF.

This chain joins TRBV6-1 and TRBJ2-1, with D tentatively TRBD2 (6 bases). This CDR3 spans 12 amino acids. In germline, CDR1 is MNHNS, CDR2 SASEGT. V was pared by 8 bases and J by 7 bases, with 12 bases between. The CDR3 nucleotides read TGTGCCAGCTTGGAGGGCGCGAATGAGCAGTTCTTC. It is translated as CASLEGANEQFF.

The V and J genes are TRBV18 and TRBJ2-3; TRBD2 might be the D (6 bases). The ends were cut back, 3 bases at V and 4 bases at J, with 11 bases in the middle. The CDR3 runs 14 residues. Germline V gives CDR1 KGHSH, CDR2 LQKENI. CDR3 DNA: TGTGCCAGCTCACCGCAGACTAGATCAGATACGCAGTATTTT. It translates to CASSPQTRSDTQYF. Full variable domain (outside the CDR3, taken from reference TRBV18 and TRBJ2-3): NAGVMQNPRHLVRRRGQEARLRCSPMKGHSHVYWYRQLPEEGLKFMVYLQKENIIDESGMPKERFSAEFPKEGPSILRIQQVVRGDSAAYFCASSPQTRSDTQYFGPGTRLTVL.

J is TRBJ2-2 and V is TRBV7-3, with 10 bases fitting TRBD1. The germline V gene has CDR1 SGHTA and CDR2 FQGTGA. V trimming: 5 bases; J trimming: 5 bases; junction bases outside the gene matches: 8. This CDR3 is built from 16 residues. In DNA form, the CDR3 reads TGTGCCAGCAGCCTGACAGGGGGCTCGCGTACCGGGGAGCTGTTTTTT. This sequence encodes CASSLTGGSRTGELFF. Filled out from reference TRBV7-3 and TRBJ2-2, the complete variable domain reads GAGVSQTPSNKVTEKGKYVELRCDPISGHTALYWYRQSLGQGPEFLIYFQGTGAADDSGLPNDRFFAVRPEGSVSTLKIQRTERGDSAVYLCASSLTGGSRTGELFFGEGSRLTVL.

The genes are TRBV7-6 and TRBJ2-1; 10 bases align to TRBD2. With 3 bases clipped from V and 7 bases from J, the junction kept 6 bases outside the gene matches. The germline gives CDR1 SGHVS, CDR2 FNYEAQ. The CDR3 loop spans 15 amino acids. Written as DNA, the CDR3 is TGTGCCAGCAGCTTGAGCGGGAGGGTAGAGAATGAGCAGTTCTTC. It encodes CASSLSGRVENEQFF.